This TCR beta chain was identified during a study of graft-versus-host responses after intestinal transplantation. Points on this clone: Its specificity is not known.

General study findings and limits: The authors found GvH clones in recipient marrow, some appearing first in ileum or blood. The highest levels of circulating GvH clones went along with early declines in HvG clones after transplant.

Generated by immunoSEQ multiplex PCR, the TCRdb table keeps only in-frame clones and is missing some. The repertoire consists of some 100,000 clones, with 85% to 95% occurring once and the leading ten covering roughly 0.069%. The CDR3 runs 15 residues. The germline CDR1 and CDR2 sequences are LGHNA and YNFKEQ. V was cut by 3 bases and J by 3 bases, with 15 bases left in between. Specimen: unstimulated CD8+ T cells sorted from spleen or lymph node cells, collected before transplant. The V gene is TRBV4-2, the J gene TRBJ2-7; perhaps TRBD2 as D (5 bases). The source of this sequence is a human donor who was the organ donor for an intestinal transplant. The CDR3 DNA sequence: TGTGCCAGCAGCCAGACTATTGCGGCAAGCTACGAGCAGTACTTC. This sequence encodes CASSQTIAASYEQYF.